This section outlines one T cell receptor beta chain sequence together with its context. This sample is drawn from a study of blood T cell repertoires in COVID-19. On the study more broadly: PBMCs, B-cell-depleted T cells, or T cells were the source of the cDNA or gDNA that made up the material.

TCRdb keeps only in-frame clones here, not all; method: immunoSEQ multiplex PCR. The sample contains roughly 200,000 clones, around four fifths of which appear only once. The TCR originated in a woman aged 70 to 79 with active or convalescent COVID-19. Specimen: peripheral blood.

CDR3 loop: CASTRVSDFSEAFF. CDR3 DNA: TGTGCCAGTACCCGGGTGTCCGATTTTAGTGAAGCTTTCTTT. The chain carries TRBV28 and TRBJ1-1; D is unresolved. Germline loops: CDR1 MDHEN, CDR2 SYDVKM. The V gene lost 9 bases and the J gene lost 7 bases, with 21 bases spanning the gap. This CDR3 region has 14 residues.